The entry below describes one T cell receptor beta chain. Its antigen specificity is not known. No clone much larger than this one lies a single base away; base qualities are absent. This sample is part of a study of Tregs in tolerant kidney transplant recipients (dated by TCRdb to the late 2010s). At the level of the whole study: Before combined kidney and bone marrow transplantation, this study identified donor-specific regulatory T cells using TCRbeta sequencing and then followed those same cells after transplant. Several methods of expanding Tregs specific for an allogeneic donor were compared by TCRbeta repertoire sequencing in a few healthy controls.

Unstimulated Tregs (CD4+CD25+CD127-), CD4+ non-Tregs (CD4+CD25-), CD4 and CD8 cells were FACS-sorted from thawed PBMCs. Healthy control blood was obtained either as purchased buffy coats or from healthy volunteers. Healthy control blood was processed to PBMCs with a Ficoll density gradient and then cryopreserved, whereas patient PBMCs were collected both before and after transplant. Findings and caveats that apply to the study as a whole: The study was constrained by small patient numbers, and validation of the findings is required in larger populations and under other immunosuppression protocols. Expanding Tregs with activated donor B cells appeared to identify the most biologically relevant and donor-specific TCRbeta repertoire. Biological reproducibility was not examined directly, but technical replication error appeared to be minimal.

CDR1 SGHDN and CDR2 FVKESK are derived from the germline V gene. From the cysteine up to the phenylalanine, the CDR3 has a length of 15 residues. Of all the DNA, just the CDR3 is kept, 45 bases in frame from base 1. The trim is 0 bases for V and 6 bases for J, with a gap of 14 bases between the germline ends. Genomic DNA was extracted from sorted cells with the QIAGEN DNeasy Blood and Tissue Kit for TCRbeta CDR3 sequencing. High-throughput TCRbeta CDR3 sequencing, including PCR amplification with bias correction and internal controls, was performed commercially through immunoSEQ. In the paper's pipeline: Unique productive TCRbeta sequences were defined by CDR3 nucleotide sequence when primers matched and otherwise by CDR3 amino acid sequence together with Vbeta and Jbeta genes. Sorting error was corrected by removing sequences shared between sorted populations at a frequency ratio of 2:1 or less, and the remaining shared sequences were assigned to the higher population. Sequences were defined as donor-reactive when expanded at least 5-fold in CFSE-low cells versus unstimulated cells and present at a frequency of at least 0.01% in CFSE-low cells. Jensen-Shannon divergence, calculated on the top 100 TCRbeta sequences ranked by frequency, was used to quantify repertoire divergence. When a sample had multiple sequencing runs, each run was corrected for sorting error separately and the runs were then pooled. As stored in TCRdb, this immuneACCESS dataset retains in-frame rearrangements with V and J assigned. A fraction of the clones does not appear; measured against another copy, unresolved V genes explain less than half of the discrepancy, and the remainder lacks a known reason. The DNA gave D and trimming, while V, J and clone size come from that table. The sample table holds about 240,000 clones, of which approximately 84% were seen once. The ten biggest clones cover around 0.64% of the sample.

Material for sequencing was CD4+ T cells from blood. The receptor chain draws on TRBV14 and TRBJ1-1; possibly the D gene is TRBD1, per 6 matching bases. The TCR was taken from a human donor in good health. The DNA sequence is as follows: TGTGCCAGCAGCCAAGACAGGGGAGGACTAGCTGAAGCTTTCTTT. The encoded protein is CASSQDRGGLAEAFF.